This TCR beta chain emerged from a study of cytomegalovirus exposure and HLA in healthy donors. The CDR3 covers 15 residues. Germline values: CDR1 MNHNS, CDR2 SASEGT. Trimming took 5 bases from V and 2 from J, leaving 15 bases between them. PCR involved 60 Vbeta and 13 Jbeta primers. Study processing details: Roughly 11 million shared chains were among roughly 81 million unique TCR beta chains counted in a later analysis. This table comes from immunoSEQ multiplex PCR, and its TCRdb copy is limited to in-frame clones, with some not included. From that table come the V and J calls and clone size; the DNA was used to work out D and trimming. This table holds 95,000 to 150,000 clones, approximately 67% found once.

This chain connects TRBV6-1 to TRBJ2-5; perhaps TRBD2 as D (5 bases). The material sequenced was PBMCs. The clonotype comes from a man aged 18 to 35 in good health and CMV-seronegative. The CDR3 coding sequence is TGTGCCAGCAGTCTGCTCGTGGGAGAACAAGAGACCCAGTACTTC. Protein: CASSLLVGEQETQYF.